One sample yielded the 16 T cell receptor beta chains listed below, sequenced in a study of cytomegalovirus exposure and HLA in healthy donors. The PCR made use of 60 Vbeta and 13 Jbeta primers. Sequenced by immunoSEQ multiplex PCR; TCRdb stores in-frame clones only, minus some. Of under 150,000 clones listed, over 60% are singletons. Sequencing was carried out using PBMCs. The origin of the receptors is a man aged 18 to 30 in good health and CMV-seronegative.

This clone has just one count. This rearrangement joins TRBV7-9 to TRBJ1-3; no clear D. CDR1 and CDR2 (germline): SEHNR, FQNEAQ (reference sequence). Trimming removed 2 bases at V and 2 bases at J, with 10 bases between. The CDR3 has 15 residues. The CDR3 region is CASSLRLIAGNTIYF. CDR3 DNA sequence: TGTGCCAGCAGCTTAAGATTGATAGCTGGAAACACCATATATTTT.

The rearrangement uses TRBV2 and TRBJ2-7; 11 bases align to TRBD2. Germline-derived CDR1 and CDR2 are SNHLY and FYNNEI. This CDR3 comprises 14 residues. V was clipped by 6 bases and J by 3 bases; unmatched bases: 4. CDR3 DNA: TGTGCCAGCAGCTCGGGGACTAGCGGCTACGAGCAGTACGTC. Encoded protein: CASSSGTSGYEQYV.

This chain uses TRBV7-9 with TRBJ1-1; tentatively, D is TRBD1 (6 bases). Trimming pared 5 bases from V and 0 bases from J, leaving 13 bases between. Per the germline V gene, CDR1 is SEHNR and CDR2 is FQNEAQ (reference sequence). CDR3 length equals 15 residues. CDR3 sequence (DNA): TGTGCCAGCAGCCAACGTACAGGGCTGAACACTGAAGCTTTCTTT. The encoded protein is CASSQRTGLNTEAFF.

The chain joins TRBV25-1 to TRBJ2-7; TRBD1 might be the D (5 bases). The CDR3 is made up of 14 amino acids. CDR1 MGHDK and CDR2 SYGVNS come from the germline V gene. The V gene lost 2 bases and the J gene lost 3 bases, with 11 bases spanning the gap. This chain's CDR3 is CASSEDWGRYEQYF. CDR3 nucleotides: TGTGCCAGCAGTGAAGACTGGGGCCGCTACGAGCAGTACTTC.

The genes are TRBV6-6 and TRBJ1-4; 7 bases agree with TRBD1. The CDR3 has 14 residues. V lost 7 bases and J lost 2; bases outside the gene matches: 4. Germline V lookup: CDR1 MNHNY, CDR2 SVGAGI (reference sequence). In DNA, the CDR3 is TGTGCCAGCATCCCACAGGGGACTAATGAAAAACTGTTTTTT. Translation: CASIPQGTNEKLFF.

This chain connects TRBV7-6 to TRBJ2-3; 11 nucleotides line up with TRBD2. The CDR3 covers 17 residues. The V and J ends lost 4 bases and 3 bases, in that order; junction bases with no gene match: 9. Germline V lookup: CDR1 SGHVS, CDR2 FNYEAQ. The CDR3 DNA reads as TGTGCCAGCAGCTCCTCACTAGCGGGAGCAGGTACAGATACGCAGTATTTT. It specifies CASSSSLAGAGTDTQYF.

The gene calls are TRBV6-6 and TRBJ1-2, with TRBD1 matching 8 bases. The CDR3 loop spans 13 amino acids. V lost 4 bases, J lost 7 bases, and 5 bases stayed unmatched. Per germline, CDR1 MNHNY and CDR2 SVGAGI (reference sequence). The CDR3 DNA is TGTGCCAGCAGTTCCCGGACAGGGAGTGGCTACACCTTC. Protein sequence: CASSSRTGSGYTF.

The rearrangement uses TRBV10-3 and TRBJ2-7, with D tentatively TRBD2 (5 bases). Germline V CDR1 and CDR2: ENHRY, SYGVKD. The CDR3 extends over 11 amino acids. Trimming shortened V by 6 bases and J by 5 bases, and 8 bases separated the two germline ends. The CDR3 spells CAISGEHEQYF. CDR3 sequence (DNA): TGTGCCATCAGCGGGGAGCACGAGCAGTACTTC.

This sequence joins TRBV4-2 and TRBJ1-2; D is uncertain. From germline, CDR1 is LGHNA and CDR2 YNFKEQ. This CDR3 spans 13 amino acids. V lost 0 bases, J lost 4 bases, and 6 bases lay in between. The CDR3: CASSQEAGYGYTF. CDR3 DNA sequence: TGTGCCAGCAGCCAAGAGGCGGGCTATGGCTACACCTTC.

This clone appeared once. The chain combines TRBV7-3 with TRBJ2-2; the match to TRBD2 covers 10 bases. Germline values: CDR1 SGHTA, CDR2 FQGTGA. The length of the CDR3 is 16 residues. V shed 5 bases, J shed 4 bases, and the junction held 7 bases outside the gene matches. The CDR3 sequence is CASSRRTSGLTGELFF. CDR3 coding DNA: TGTGCCAGCAGCCGGAGGACTAGCGGACTCACCGGGGAGCTGTTTTTT.

This clone came up once. The J gene is TRBJ1-4, the V gene TRBV7-8; the D gene is possibly TRBD1 (5 bases). The V gene's germline CDR1 is SGHVS and CDR2 FQNEAQ. There are 15 residues in the CDR3. V was trimmed by 1 base and J by 4 bases, leaving 10 bases between them. The CDR3 DNA reads TGTGCCAGCAGCTTAGAGGGGTCCGATAATGAAAAACTGTTTTTT. It specifies CASSLEGSDNEKLFF. Complete variable domain (other parts from reference TRBV7-8 and TRBJ1-4): GAGVSQSPRYKVAKRGQDVALRCDPISGHVSLFWYQQALGQGPEFLTYFQNEAQLDKSGLPSDRFFAERPEGSVSTLKIQRTQQEDSAVYLCASSLEGSDNEKLFFGSGTQLSVL.

This chain joins TRBV13 and TRBJ2-3, with TRBD2 matching over 12 bases. Germline V gives CDR1 PRHDT, CDR2 FYEKMQ (reference sequence). This CDR3 spans 16 amino acids. Trimming took 3 bases from V and 4 from J; bases not matched to a gene: 5. DNA for the CDR3: TGTGCCAGCAGCTTGAAGCTAGCGGGAGGGCCAGATACGCAGTATTTT. This sequence encodes CASSLKLAGGPDTQYF.

This chain links TRBV5-6 with TRBJ2-1; D perhaps matches TRBD2 (5 bases). CDR1 is SGHDT, CDR2 YYEEEE, per germline. V lost 4 bases, J lost 4 bases, and 21 bases lay in between. The CDR3 length is 17 residues. The CDR3 loop is CASSTSRVNRGYNEQFF. In DNA, the CDR3 is TGTGCCAGCAGCACAAGCCGAGTGAATCGCGGGTACAATGAGCAGTTCTTC.

V gene TRBV27 combines with J gene TRBJ2-1; TRBD1 matches at 10 bases. Germline-derived CDR1 and CDR2 are MNHEY and SMNVEV (reference sequence). The CDR3 sequence is 14 residues long. The trim removed 1 base at V and 8 bases at J, leaving 2 bases unmatched. The CDR3 bases are TGTGCCAGCAGTTTATGGACAGGGGGGGATGAGCAGTTCTTC. Translating it yields CASSLWTGGDEQFF.

The CDR3 coding sequence is TGTGCCAGCAGCTTAGAGGGACAGGGTTTTTTTCAGCCCCAGCATTTT. Protein: CASSLEGQGFFQPQHF. The chain uses TRBV7-8 and TRBJ1-5; 9 nucleotides agree with TRBD1. There are 16 residues in the CDR3. The junction had 7 bases not matched to a gene; V was cut back by 1 base and J by 6 bases. Germline CDR1 is SGHVS and CDR2 is FQNEAQ.

This clone was counted between two and nine times. The chain is built from TRBV11-1 and TRBJ2-7; maybe TRBD1 (6 bases). This CDR3 contains 15 residues. V lost 5 bases, J lost 1 base, and 15 bases lay in between. In germline, CDR1 is SGHAT, CDR2 FQDESV (reference sequence). CDR3: CASSAYDRRSYEQYF. CDR3 bases: TGTGCCAGCAGCGCATACGACAGGAGGTCCTACGAGCAGTACTTC.